The source of this T cell receptor beta chain is a study of blood T cell repertoires in COVID-19. Overall study: Sites across the United States, Italy and Spain contributed samples from acute and convalescent COVID-19. In each case, the material was cDNA or gDNA derived from T cells, B-cell-depleted T cells, or PBMCs.

Original methodology: Reference gene primers were amplified, and this amplification served to estimate nucleated cell counts. The method was immunoSEQ multiplex PCR; TCRdb's version includes in-frame clones alone and lacks a portion of them. V and J calls and clone size are as listed in that table; D and trimming were resolved from the DNA. The data show nearly 65,000 clones, with about 80% seen just once and 9% to 15% held by the top ten. The sequence was collected from a human donor in a cohort sampled during active COVID-19. The sequenced material came from peripheral blood.

The CDR3 region is CASSGQGTGGSGANVLTF. The CDR3 DNA reads as TGTGCCAGCTCCGGTCAAGGGACAGGGGGATCTGGGGCCAACGTCCTGACTTTC. The rearrangement links TRBV18 to TRBJ2-6; 11 bases line up with TRBD1. J was trimmed by 1 base and V by 6 bases; bases with no gene match: 8. CDR3 size: 18 residues. Looked up from germline, CDR1 is KGHSH and CDR2 is LQKENI.